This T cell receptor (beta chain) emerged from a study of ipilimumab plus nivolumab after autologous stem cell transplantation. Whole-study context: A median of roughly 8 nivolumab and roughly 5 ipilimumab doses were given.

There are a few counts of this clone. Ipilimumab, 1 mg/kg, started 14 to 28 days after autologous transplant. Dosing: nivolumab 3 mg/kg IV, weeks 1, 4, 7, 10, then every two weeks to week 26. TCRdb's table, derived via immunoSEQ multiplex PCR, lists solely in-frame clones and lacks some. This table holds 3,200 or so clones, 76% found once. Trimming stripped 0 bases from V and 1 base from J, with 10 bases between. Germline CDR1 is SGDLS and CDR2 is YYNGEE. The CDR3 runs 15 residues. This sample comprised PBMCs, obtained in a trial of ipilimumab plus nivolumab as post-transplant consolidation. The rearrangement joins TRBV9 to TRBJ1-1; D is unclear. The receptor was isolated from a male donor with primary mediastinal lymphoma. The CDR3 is CASSVESHWNTEAFF. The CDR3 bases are TGTGCCAGCAGCGTAGAGAGCCACTGGAACACTGAAGCTTTCTTT.